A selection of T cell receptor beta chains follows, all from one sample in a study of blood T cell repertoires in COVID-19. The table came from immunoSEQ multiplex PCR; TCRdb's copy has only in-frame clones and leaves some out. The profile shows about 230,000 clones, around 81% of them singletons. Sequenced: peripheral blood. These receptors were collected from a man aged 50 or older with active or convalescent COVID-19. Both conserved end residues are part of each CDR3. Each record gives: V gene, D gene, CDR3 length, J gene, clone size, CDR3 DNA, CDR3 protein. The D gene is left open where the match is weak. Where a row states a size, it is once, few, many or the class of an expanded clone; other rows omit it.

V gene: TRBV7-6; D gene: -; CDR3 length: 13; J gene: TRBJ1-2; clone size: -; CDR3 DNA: TGTGCCAGCAGCCCGGACAGAAACTATGGCTACACCTTC; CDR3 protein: CASSPDRNYGYTF
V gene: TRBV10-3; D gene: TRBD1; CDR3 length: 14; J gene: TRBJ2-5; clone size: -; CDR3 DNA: TGTGCCTCTTGGGCAGGGGGCCAGGTGGAGACCCAGTACTTC; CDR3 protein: CASWAGGQVETQYF
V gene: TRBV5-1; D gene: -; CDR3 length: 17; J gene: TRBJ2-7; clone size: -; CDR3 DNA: TGCGCCAGCAGCTCTACACCGGACGGACTACTCTCCTACGAGCAGTACTTC; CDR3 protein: CASSSTPDGLLSYEQYF
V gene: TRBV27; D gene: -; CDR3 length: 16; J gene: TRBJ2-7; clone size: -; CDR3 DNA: TGTGCCAGCAGTTCCCTCCCCGGCAGGGGCTCCTACGAGCAGTACTTC; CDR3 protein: CASSSLPGRGSYEQYF
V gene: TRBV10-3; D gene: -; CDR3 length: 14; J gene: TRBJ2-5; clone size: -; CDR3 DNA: TGTGCCATCAGTGAAGGAGGACCCCAAGAGACCCAGTACTTC; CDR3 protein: CAISEGGPQETQYF
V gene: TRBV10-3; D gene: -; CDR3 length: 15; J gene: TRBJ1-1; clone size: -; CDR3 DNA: TGTGCCATCAGTGCCCGGTCCATGGTGAACACTGAAGCTTTCTTT; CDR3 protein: CAISARSMVNTEAFF
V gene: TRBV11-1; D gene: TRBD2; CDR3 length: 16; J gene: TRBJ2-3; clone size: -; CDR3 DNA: TGTGCCAGCAGCACATCGGAACTAGCGGGGGCGGATACGCAGTATTTT; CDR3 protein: CASSTSELAGADTQYF
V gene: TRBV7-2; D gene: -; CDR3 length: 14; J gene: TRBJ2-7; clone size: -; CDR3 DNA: TGTGCCAGCAGCCCAAGGGGGGGCTCCTACGAGCAGTACTTC; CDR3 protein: CASSPRGGSYEQYF
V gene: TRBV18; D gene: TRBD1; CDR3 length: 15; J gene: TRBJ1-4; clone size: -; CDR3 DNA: TGTGCCAGCTCACCGTCAGGGGGAAATAATGAAAAACTGTTTTTT; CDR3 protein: CASSPSGGNNEKLFF
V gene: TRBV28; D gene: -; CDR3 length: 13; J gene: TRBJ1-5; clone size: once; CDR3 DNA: TGTGCCAGCAAAGGGGATGGCAATCAGCCCCAGCATTTT; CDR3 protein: CASKGDGNQPQHF
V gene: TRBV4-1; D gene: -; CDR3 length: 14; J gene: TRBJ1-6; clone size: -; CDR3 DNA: TGCGCCAGCAGCCAAGCCGGGACAAGGTCACCCCTCCACTTT; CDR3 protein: CASSQAGTRSPLHF
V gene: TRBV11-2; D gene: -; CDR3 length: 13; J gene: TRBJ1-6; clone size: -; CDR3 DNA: TGTGCCAGCAGCCACTCCGGGAATTCACCCCTCCACTTT; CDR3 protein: CASSHSGNSPLHF
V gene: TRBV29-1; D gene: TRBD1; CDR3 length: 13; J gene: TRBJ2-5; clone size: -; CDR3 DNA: TGCAGCGTTGGTGGACAGGCCCAAGAGACCCAGTACTTC; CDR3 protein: CSVGGQAQETQYF
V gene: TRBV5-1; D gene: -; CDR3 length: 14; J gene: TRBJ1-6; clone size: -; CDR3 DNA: TGCGCCAGCAGCTCCACCGACAGAACTTCACCCCTCCACTTT; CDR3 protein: CASSSTDRTSPLHF
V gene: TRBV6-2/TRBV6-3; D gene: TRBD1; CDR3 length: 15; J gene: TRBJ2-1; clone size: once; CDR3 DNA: TGTGCCAGCAGTTACATACGCACAGGGGGCGTGGAGCAGTTCTTC; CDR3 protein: CASSYIRTGGVEQFF
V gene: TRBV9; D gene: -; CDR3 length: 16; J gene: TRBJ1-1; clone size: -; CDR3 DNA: TGTGCCAGCAGCGTAGGTTCTGGCAGGTCGAACACTGAAGCTTTCTTT; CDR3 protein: CASSVGSGRSNTEAFF
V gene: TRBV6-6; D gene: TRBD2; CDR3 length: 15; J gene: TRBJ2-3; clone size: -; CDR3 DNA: TGTGCCAGCAGTTTGGGACTAGAATTTCGTGATACGCAGTATTTT; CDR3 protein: CASSLGLEFRDTQYF
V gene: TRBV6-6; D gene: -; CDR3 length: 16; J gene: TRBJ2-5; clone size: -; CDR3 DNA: TGTGCCAGCAGTTACTCCACAGGGAGAGGTCCGGAGACCCAGTACTTC; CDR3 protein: CASSYSTGRGPETQYF
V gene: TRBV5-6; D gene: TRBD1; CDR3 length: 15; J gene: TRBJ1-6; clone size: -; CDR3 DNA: TGTGCCAGCAGCTTCAGGACAGGGTCGTATTCACCCCTCCACTTT; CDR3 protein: CASSFRTGSYSPLHF
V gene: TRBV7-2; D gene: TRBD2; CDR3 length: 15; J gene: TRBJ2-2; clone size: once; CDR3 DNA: TGTGCCAGCAGCTTTACCAGCGGGGGGGCCTGGGAGCTGTTTTTT; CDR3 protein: CASSFTSGGAWELFF
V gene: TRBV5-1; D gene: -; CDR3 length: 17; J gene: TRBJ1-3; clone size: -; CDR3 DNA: TGCGCCAGCAGCTTGGAGACAGGTCCTAGCTCTGGAAACACCATATATTTT; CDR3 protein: CASSLETGPSSGNTIYF
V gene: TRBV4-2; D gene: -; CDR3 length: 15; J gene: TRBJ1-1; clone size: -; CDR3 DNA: TGTGCCAGCAGCCAAGATTACGCCAGGAACACTGAAGCTTTCTTT; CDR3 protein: CASSQDYARNTEAFF
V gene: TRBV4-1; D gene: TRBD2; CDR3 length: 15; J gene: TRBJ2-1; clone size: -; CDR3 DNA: TGCGCCAGCAGCCAAGTTAGCGGGGGGTTCAATGAGCAGTTCTTC; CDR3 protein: CASSQVSGGFNEQFF
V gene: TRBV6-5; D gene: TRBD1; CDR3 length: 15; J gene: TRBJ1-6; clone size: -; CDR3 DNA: TGTGCCAGCAGCCCGACAGGGGGCAGGAATTCACCCCTCCACTTT; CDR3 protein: CASSPTGGRNSPLHF
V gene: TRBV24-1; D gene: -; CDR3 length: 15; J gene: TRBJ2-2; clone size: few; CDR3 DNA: TGTGCCACCAGTGATCACAGGGTCGGCACCGGGGAGCTGTTTTTT; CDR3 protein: CATSDHRVGTGELFF
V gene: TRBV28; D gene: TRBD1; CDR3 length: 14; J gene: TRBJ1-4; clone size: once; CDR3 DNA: TGTGCCAGCAGGCAGGGGGTTAATAATGAAAAACTGTTTTTT; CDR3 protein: CASRQGVNNEKLFF
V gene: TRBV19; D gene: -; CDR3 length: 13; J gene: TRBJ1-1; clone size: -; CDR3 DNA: TGTGCCAGTAGTATGGGCGTGGTCACTGAAGCTTTCTTT; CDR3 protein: CASSMGVVTEAFF
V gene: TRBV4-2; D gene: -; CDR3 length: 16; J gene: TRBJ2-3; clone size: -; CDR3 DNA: TGTGCCAGCAGCCAATCCCCGATAGGGAGAGGAAATACGCAGTATTTT; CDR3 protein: CASSQSPIGRGNTQYF
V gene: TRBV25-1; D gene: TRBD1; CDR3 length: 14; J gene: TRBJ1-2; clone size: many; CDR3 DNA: TGTGCCAGCAGTCCCGGGACAGAAGTATATGGCTACACCTTC; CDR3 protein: CASSPGTEVYGYTF
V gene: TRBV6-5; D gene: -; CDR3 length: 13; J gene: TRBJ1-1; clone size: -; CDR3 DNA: TGTGCCAGCATCACGGGCAGGGGTGCCGAAGCTTTCTTT; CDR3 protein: CASITGRGAEAFF
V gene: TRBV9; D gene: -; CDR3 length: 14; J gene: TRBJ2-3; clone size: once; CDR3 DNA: TGTGCCAGCAGCCCCGAAATACAGGGAGATACGCAGTATTTT; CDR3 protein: CASSPEIQGDTQYF
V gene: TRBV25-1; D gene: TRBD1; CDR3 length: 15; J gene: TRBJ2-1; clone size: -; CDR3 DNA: TGTGCCAGCTCCAGCCGGGACAGGTCCTACAATGAGCAGTTCTTC; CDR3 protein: CASSSRDRSYNEQFF
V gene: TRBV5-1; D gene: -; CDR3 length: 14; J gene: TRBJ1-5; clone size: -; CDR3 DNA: TGCGCCAGCAGTCCAGGGGAGGGGAATCAGCCCCAGCATTTT; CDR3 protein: CASSPGEGNQPQHF
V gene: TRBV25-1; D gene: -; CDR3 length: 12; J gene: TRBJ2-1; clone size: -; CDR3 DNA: TGTGCCAGCGGAGTGAAATCCACTGAGCAGTTCTTC; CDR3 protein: CASGVKSTEQFF
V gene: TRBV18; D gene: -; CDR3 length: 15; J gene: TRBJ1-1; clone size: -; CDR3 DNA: TGTGCCAGCTCACCACGACAGGTTGGGGCGGTTGAAGCTTTCTTT; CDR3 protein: CASSPRQVGAVEAFF
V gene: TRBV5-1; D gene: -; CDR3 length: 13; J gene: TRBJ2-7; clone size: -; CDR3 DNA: TGCGCCAGCAGCTCGGACAATTCCTACGAGCAGTACTTC; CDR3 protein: CASSSDNSYEQYF
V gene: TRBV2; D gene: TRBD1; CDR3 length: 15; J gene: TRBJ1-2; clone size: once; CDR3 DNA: TGTGCCTCCATACTGCGGGACAGGGGATGGTATGGCTACACCTTC; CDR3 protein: CASILRDRGWYGYTF
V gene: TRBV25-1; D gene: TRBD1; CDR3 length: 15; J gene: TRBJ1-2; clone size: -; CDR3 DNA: TGTGCCAGCAGTGCTAGTAGGGCAGGGGGTTTTGGCTACACCTTC; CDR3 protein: CASSASRAGGFGYTF
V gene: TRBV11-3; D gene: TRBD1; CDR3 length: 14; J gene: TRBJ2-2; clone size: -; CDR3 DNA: TGTGCCAGCAGCTTAGCAGGGGGTACCGGGGAGCTGTTTTTT; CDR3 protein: CASSLAGGTGELFF
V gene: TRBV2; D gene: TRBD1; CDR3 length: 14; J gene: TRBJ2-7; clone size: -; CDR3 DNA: TGTGCCAGCAGTCCGAGACAGGGTTCCGCCGAGCAGTACTTC; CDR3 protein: CASSPRQGSAEQYF
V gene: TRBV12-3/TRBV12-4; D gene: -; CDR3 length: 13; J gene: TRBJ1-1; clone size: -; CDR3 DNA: TGTGCCAGCAGGGCAGGGTTGGTCACTGAAGCTTTCTTT; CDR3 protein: CASRAGLVTEAFF
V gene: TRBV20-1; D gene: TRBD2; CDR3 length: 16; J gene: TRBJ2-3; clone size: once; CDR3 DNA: TGCAGTGCTAGTGGGGGGGTTCCGACTAGCACAGATACGCAGTATTTT; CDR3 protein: CSASGGVPTSTDTQYF
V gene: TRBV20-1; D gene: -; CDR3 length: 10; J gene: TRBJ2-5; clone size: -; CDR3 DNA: TGCAGTGCTAGCGCGGAGACCCAGTACTTC; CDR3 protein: CSASAETQYF
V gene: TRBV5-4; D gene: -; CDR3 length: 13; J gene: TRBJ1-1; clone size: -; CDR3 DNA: TGTGCCAGCAAACGACAGGTAGACACTGAAGCTTTCTTT; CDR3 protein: CASKRQVDTEAFF
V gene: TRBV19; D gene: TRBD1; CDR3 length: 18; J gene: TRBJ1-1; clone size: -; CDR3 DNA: TGTGCCAGTAGAATGTCAATCGGGACAGTGCTAACGAACACTGAAGCTTTCTTT; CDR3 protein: CASRMSIGTVLTNTEAFF
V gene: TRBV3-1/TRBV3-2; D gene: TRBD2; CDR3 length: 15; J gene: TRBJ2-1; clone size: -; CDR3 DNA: TGTGCCAGCAGCCAAGGGGCGGGGGGCCTGGATGAGCAGTTCTTC; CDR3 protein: CASSQGAGGLDEQFF
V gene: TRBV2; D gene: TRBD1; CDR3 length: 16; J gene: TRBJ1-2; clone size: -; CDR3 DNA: TGTGCCAGCAGTGAATGGATGACAGGGAAGATCTATGGCTACACCTTC; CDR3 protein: CASSEWMTGKIYGYTF
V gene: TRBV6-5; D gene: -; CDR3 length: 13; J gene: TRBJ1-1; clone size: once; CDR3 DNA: TGTGCCAGCAGCCTCGATCGAGGCACTGAAGCTTTCTTT; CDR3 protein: CASSLDRGTEAFF
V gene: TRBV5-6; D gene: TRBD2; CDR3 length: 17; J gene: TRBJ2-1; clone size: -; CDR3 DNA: TGTGCCAGCAGCCCAACGACTAGCGGGGGATCGTACAATGAGCAGTTCTTC; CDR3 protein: CASSPTTSGGSYNEQFF
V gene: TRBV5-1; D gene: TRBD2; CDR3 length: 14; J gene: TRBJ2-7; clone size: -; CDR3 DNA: TGCGCCAGCAGCACAACTAGCGGGGGGGATGAGCAGTACTTC; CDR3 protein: CASSTTSGGDEQYF
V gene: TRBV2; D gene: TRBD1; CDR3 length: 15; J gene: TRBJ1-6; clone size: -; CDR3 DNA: TGTGCCAGCAGTCAGGGGACAGGGGGAGTTTCACCCCTCCACTTT; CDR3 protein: CASSQGTGGVSPLHF
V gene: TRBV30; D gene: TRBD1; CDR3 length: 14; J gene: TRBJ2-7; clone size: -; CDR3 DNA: TGTGCCTGGGGGACAGTTACCCCCTCCTACGAGCAGTACTTC; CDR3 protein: CAWGTVTPSYEQYF
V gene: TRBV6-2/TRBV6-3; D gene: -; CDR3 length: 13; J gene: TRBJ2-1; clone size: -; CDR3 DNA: TGTGCCAGCAGTACAGGGTCCTACAATGAGCAGTTCTTC; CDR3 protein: CASSTGSYNEQFF
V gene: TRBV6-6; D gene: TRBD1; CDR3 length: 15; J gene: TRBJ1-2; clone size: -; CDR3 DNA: TGTGCCAGCAGTAGACACAGGGGACGGGACTATGGCTACACCTTC; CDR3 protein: CASSRHRGRDYGYTF
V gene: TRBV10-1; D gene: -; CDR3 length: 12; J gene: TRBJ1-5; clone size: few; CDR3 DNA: TGCGCCAGCAGGTCAGGGGTTCAGCCCCAGCATTTT; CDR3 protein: CASRSGVQPQHF
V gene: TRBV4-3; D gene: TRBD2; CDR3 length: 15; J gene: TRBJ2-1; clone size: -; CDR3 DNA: TGCGCCAGCAGTTACGGACTAGCGGGGGACAATGAGCAGTTCTTC; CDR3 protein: CASSYGLAGDNEQFF
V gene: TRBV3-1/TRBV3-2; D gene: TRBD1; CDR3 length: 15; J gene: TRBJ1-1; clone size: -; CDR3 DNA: TGTGCCAGCAGCCTCGGGACAGGGATACTAACTGAAGCTTTCTTT; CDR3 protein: CASSLGTGILTEAFF
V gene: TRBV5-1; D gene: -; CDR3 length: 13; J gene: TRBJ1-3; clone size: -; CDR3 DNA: TGCGCCAGCAGCTCGGGGAGTGGAAACACCATATATTTT; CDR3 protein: CASSSGSGNTIYF
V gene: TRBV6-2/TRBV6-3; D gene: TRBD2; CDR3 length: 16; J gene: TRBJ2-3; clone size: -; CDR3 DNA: TGTGCCAGCAGTTACTCTTCGCGGGGGGGCACAGATACGCAGTATTTT; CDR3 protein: CASSYSSRGGTDTQYF
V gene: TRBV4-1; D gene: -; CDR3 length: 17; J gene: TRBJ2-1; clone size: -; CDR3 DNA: TGCGCCAGCAGCCAAGAATGGGGGGAAAGCTCCTACAATGAGCAGTTCTTC; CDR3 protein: CASSQEWGESSYNEQFF